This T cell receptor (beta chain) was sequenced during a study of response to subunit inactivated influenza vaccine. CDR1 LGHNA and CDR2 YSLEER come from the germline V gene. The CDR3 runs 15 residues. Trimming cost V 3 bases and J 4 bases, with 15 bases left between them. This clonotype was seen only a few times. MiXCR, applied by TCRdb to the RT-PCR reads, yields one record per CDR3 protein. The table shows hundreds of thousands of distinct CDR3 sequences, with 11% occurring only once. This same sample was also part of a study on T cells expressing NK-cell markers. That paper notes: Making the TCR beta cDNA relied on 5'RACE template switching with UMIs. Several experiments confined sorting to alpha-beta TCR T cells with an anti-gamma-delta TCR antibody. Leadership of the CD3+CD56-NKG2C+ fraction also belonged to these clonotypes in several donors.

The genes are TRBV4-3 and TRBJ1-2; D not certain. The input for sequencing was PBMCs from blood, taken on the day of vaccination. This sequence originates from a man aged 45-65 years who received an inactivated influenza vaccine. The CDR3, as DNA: TGCGCCAGCAGCCAGGCCCGAGACACCTCCTATGGCTACACCTTC. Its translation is CASSQARDTSYGYTF.